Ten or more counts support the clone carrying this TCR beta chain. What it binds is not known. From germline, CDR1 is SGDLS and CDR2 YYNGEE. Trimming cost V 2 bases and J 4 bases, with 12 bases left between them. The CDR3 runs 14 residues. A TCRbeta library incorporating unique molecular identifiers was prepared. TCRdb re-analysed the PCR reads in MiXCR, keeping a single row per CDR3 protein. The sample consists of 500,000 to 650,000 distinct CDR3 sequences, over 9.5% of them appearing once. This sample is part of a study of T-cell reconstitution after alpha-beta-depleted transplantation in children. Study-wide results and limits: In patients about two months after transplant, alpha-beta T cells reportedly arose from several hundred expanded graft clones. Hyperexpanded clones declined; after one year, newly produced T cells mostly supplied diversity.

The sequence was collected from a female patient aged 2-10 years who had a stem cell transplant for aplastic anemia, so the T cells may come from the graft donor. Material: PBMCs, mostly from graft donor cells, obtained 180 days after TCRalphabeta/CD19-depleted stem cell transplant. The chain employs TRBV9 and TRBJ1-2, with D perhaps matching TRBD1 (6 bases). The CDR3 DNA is TGTGCCAGCAGCGTCCAGGGGAAGGGCTATGGCTACACCTTC. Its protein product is CASSVQGKGYGYTF.